This record covers a single T cell receptor (beta chain). Its cognate antigen is unknown. One entry per CDR3 protein results from TCRdb running MiXCR on the 5' RACE reads. The sample has some 690,000 distinct CDR3 sequences, 21% seen once. There were only healthy Caucasians among the donors. This entry is derived from a study of identical twins. General study points: The degree of excess twin sharing was weaker in beta out-of-frame sequences.

The CDR3 length is 11 residues. The germline gives CDR1 ENHRY, CDR2 SYGVKD. The V end was cut by 4 bases, the J end by 7 bases, with 4 bases between. These data were also reused for a study on T cells expressing NK-cell markers. As that report states: A handful of donors showed these clonotypes also leading the CD3+CD56-NKG2C+ fraction.

Source material: PBMCs. The rearrangement uses TRBV10-3 and TRBJ2-2, with D uncertain. The TCR originated in a woman aged 18-35 years in good health. The CDR3 DNA is TGTGCCATCAGTGTTGGCGGGGAGCTGTTTTTT. Protein: CAISVGGELFF.